This TCR beta chain appears in the sequencing data of a study of blood T cell repertoires in COVID-19. Overall study: The origin of the acute and convalescent COVID-19 samples was the United States, Italy and Spain.

Measured with immunoSEQ multiplex PCR; TCRdb has only the in-frame clones, and not every one. Of 25,000 to 35,000 clones in the sample, about 88% are singletons; the top ten hold approximately 49%. This CDR3 spans 18 amino acids. V shed 0 bases and J 7 bases; nucleotides not matched to a gene: 12. Germline V CDR1 and CDR2: LGHNA, YNFKEQ. This TCR was recovered from a human donor with acute or convalescent COVID-19. The donor label of this sample is uncertain. The chain recombines TRBV4-2 with TRBJ2-1; 10 bases agree with TRBD2. Sample: peripheral blood. The CDR3 here is CASSQERASGSTWNEQFF. CDR3 DNA: TGTGCCAGCAGCCAAGAGCGGGCTAGCGGGAGTACGTGGAATGAGCAGTTCTTC.